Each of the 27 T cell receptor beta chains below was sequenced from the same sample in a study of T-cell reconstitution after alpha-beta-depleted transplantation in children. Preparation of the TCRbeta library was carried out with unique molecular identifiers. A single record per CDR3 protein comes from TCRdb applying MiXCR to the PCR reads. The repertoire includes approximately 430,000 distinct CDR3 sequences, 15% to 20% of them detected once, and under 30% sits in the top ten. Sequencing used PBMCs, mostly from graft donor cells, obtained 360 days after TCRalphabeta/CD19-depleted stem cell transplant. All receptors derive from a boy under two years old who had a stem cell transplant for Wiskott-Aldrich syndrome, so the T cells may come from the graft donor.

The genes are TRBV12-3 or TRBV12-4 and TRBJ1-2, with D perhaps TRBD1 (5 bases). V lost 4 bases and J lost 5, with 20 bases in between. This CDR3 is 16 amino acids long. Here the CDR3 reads CASSYVYSLGEYGYTF. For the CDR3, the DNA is TGTGCCAGCAGTTACGTATACTCCCTAGGGGAATATGGCTACACCTTC.

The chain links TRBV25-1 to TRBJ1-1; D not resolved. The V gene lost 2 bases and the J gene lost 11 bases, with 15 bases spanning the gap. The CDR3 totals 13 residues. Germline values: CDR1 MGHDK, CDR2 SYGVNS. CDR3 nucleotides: TGTGCCAGCAGTGAAGGAGTCAAAGGAAGGGCTTTCTTT. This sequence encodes CASSEGVKGRAFF.

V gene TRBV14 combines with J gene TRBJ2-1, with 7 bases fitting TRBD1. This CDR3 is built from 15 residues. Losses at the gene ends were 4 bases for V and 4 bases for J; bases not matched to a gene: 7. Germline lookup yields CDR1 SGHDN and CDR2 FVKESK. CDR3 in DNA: TGTGCCAGCAGCCCACACAGGGGACCGTACAATGAGCAGTTCTTC. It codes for CASSPHRGPYNEQFF.

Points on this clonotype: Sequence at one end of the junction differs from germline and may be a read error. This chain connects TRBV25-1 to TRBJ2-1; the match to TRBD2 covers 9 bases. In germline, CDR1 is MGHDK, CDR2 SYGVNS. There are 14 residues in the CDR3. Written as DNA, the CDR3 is TGTGTCAGCAGTGCTAGCGGGGCCTACAATGAGCAGTTCTTC. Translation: CVSSASGAYNEQFF.

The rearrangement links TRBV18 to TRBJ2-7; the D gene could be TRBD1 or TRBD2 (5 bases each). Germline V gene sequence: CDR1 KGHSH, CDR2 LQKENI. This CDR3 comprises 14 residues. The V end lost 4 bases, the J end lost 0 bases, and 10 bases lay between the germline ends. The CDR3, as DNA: TGTGCCAGCTCACGGGACGGTGTCTCCTACGAGCAGTACTTC. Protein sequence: CASSRDGVSYEQYF. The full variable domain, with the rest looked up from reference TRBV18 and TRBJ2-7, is NAGVMQNPRHLVRRRGQEARLRCSPMKGHSHVYWYRQLPEEGLKFMVYLQKENIIDESGMPKERFSAEFPKEGPSILRIQQVVRGDSAAYFCASSRDGVSYEQYFGPGTRLTVT.

The CDR3 reads CASSRERGNSYEQYF. The CDR3 DNA reads TGTGCCAGCAGCCGAGAGCGGGGCAACTCCTACGAGCAGTACTTC. The gene calls are TRBV4-2 and TRBJ2-7; 7 nucleotides match TRBD2. The CDR3 spans 15 residues. V shed 4 bases, J shed 0 bases, and the junction held 6 bases outside the gene matches. Per the germline V gene, CDR1 is LGHNA and CDR2 is YNFKEQ.

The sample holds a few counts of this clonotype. The CDR3, as DNA: TGTGCCAGCAGCTTAGATCTAGCCATGCAGTTCTTC. Encoded protein: CASSLDLAMQFF. This chain connects TRBV7-2 to TRBJ2-1; the D gene is possibly TRBD2 (5 bases). Germline V gene data show CDR1 as SGHTA and CDR2 as FQGNSA. CDR3 length: 12 amino acids. V lost 1 base, J lost 12 bases, and 10 bases lay in between.

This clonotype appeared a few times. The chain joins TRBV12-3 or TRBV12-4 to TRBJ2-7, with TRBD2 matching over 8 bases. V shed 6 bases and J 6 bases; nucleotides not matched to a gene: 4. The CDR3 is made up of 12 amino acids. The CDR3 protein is CASSPGLAEQYF. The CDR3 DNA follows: TGTGCCAGCAGCCCCGGACTAGCCGAGCAGTACTTC.

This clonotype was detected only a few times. This CDR3 reads CASSLKAGGSYEQYF. CDR3 bases: TGCGCCAGCAGCTTGAAGGCAGGAGGTAGCTACGAGCAGTACTTC. The chain joins TRBV5-1 to TRBJ2-7, with D tentatively TRBD2 (5 bases). V lost 1 base and J lost 3, with 14 bases in between. Germline assignment: CDR1 SGHRS and CDR2 YFSETQ. The CDR3 contains 15 residues.

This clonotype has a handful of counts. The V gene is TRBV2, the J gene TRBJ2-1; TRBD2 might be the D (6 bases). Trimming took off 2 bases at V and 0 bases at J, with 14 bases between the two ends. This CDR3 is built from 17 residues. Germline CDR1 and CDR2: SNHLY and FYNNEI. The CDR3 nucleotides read TGTGCCAGCAGTGAACGGGGGTCAGTCCTCTCCTACAATGAGCAGTTCTTC. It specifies CASSERGSVLSYNEQFF.

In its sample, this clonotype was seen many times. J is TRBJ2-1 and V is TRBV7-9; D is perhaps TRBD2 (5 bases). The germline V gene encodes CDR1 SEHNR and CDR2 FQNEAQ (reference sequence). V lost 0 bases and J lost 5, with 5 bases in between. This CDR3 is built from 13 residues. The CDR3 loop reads CASSLAGNNEQFF. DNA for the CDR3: TGTGCCAGCAGCTTAGCCGGGAACAATGAGCAGTTCTTC.

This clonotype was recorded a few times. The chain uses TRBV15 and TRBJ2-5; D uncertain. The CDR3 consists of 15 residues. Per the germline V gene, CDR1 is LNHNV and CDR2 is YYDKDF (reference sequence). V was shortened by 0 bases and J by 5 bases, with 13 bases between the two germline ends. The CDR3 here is CATSRDRPGWETQYF. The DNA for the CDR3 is TGTGCCACCAGCAGAGATCGCCCAGGTTGGGAGACCCAGTACTTC. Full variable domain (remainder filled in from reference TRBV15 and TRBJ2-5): DAMVIQNPRYQVTQFGKPVTLSCSQTLNHNVMYWYQQKSSQAPKLLFHYYDKDFNNEADTPDNFQSRRPNTSFCFLDIRSPGLGDTAMYLCATSRDRPGWETQYFGPGTRLLVL.

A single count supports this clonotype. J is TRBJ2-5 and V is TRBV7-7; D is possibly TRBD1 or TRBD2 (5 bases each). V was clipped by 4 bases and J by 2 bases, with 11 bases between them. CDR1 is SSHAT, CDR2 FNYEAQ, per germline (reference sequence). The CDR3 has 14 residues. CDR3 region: CASSYPGAQETQYF. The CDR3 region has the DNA TGTGCCAGCAGCTATCCCGGGGCTCAAGAGACCCAGTACTTC. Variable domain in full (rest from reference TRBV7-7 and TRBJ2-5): GAGVSQSPRYKVTKRGQDVTLRCDPISSHATLYWYQQALGQGPEFLTYFNYEAQPDKSGLPSDRFSAERPEGSISTLTIQRTEQRDSAMYRCASSYPGAQETQYFGPGTRLLVL.

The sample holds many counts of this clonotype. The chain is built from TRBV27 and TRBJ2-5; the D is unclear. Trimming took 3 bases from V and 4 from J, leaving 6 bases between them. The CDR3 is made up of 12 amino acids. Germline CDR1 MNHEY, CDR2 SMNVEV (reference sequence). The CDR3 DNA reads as TGTGCCAGCAGTTTTTATGGAGAGACCCAGTACTTC. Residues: CASSFYGETQYF.

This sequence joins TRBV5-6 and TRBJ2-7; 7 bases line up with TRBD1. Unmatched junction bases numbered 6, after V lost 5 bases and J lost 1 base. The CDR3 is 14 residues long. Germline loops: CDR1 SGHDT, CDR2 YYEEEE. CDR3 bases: TGTGCCAGCAGATCAGACAGGGAGTCCTACGAGCAGTACTTC. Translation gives CASRSDRESYEQYF.

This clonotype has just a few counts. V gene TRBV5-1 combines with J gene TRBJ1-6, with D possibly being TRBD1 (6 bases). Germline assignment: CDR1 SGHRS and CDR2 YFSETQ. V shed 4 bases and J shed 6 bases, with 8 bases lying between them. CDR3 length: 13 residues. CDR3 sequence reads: CASSGDTNSPLHF. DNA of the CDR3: TGCGCCAGCAGCGGGGACACTAATTCACCCCTCCACTTT.

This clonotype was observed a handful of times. The CDR3: CATSDRDRGFSGANVLTF. The CDR3 DNA is TGTGCCACCAGTGACCGGGACAGGGGGTTCTCTGGGGCCAACGTCCTGACTTTC. The V and J genes are TRBV24-1 and TRBJ2-6, with TRBD1 matching over 11 bases. The CDR3 spans 18 residues. The germline gives CDR1 KGHDR, CDR2 SFDVKD. V gave up 4 bases and J gave up 0 bases; unmatched junction bases: 4.

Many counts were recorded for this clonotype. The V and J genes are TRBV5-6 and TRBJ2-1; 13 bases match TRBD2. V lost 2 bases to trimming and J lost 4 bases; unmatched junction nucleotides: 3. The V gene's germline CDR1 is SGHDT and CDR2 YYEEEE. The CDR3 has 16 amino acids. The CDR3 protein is CASSFRLAGGYNEQFF. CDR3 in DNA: TGTGCCAGCAGCTTCAGACTAGCGGGAGGTTACAATGAGCAGTTCTTC.

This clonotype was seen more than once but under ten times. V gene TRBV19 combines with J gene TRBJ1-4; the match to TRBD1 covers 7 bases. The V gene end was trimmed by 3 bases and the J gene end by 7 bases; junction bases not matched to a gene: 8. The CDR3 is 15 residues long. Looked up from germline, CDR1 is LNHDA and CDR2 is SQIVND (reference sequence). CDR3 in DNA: TGTGCCAGTAGTATTCGCCCAGGGGGTGGTGAAAAACTGTTTTTT. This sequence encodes CASSIRPGGGEKLFF.

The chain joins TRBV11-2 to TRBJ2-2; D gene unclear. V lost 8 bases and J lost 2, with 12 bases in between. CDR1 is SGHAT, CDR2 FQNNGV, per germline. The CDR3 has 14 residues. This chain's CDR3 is CASRKETNTGELFF. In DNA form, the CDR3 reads TGTGCCAGCCGGAAGGAAACAAACACCGGGGAGCTGTTTTTT.

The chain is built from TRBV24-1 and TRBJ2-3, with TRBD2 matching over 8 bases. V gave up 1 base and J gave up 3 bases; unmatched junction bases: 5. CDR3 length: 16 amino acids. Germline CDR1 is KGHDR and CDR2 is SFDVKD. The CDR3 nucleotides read TGTGCCACCAGTGATTTCAGCGGGAGCGGGACAGATACGCAGTATTTT. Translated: CATSDFSGSGTDTQYF.

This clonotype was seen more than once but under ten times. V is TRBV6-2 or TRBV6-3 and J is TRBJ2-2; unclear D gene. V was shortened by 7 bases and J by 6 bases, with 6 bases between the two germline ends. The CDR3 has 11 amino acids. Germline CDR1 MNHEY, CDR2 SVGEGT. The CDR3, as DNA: TGTGCCAGCACCCATGCCGGGGAGCTGTTTTTT. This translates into CASTHAGELFF.

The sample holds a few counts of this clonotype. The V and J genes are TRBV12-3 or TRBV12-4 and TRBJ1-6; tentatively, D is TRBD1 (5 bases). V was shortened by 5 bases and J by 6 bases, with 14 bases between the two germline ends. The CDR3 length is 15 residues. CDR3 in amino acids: CASSPRGGGNSPLHF. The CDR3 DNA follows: TGTGCCAGCAGTCCCCGGGGCGGGGGTAATTCACCCCTCCACTTT.

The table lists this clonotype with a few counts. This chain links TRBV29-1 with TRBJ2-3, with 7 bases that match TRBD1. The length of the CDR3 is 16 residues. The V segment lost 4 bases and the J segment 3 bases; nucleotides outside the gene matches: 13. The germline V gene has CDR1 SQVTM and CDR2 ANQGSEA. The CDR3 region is CSVGGGQKGVTDTQYF. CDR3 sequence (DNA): TGCAGCGTTGGAGGGGGACAGAAGGGGGTTACAGATACGCAGTATTTT.

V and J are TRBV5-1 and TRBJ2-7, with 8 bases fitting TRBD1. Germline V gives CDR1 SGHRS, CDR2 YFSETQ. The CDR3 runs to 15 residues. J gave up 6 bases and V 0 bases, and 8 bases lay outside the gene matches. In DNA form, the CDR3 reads TGCGCCAGCAGCTTGGGAACCGGACAGGGATGCGAGCAGTACTTC. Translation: CASSLGTGQGCEQYF.

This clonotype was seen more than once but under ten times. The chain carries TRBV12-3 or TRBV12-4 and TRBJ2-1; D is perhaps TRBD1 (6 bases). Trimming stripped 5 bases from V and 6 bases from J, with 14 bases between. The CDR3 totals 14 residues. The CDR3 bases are TGTGCCAGCAGTCCCACCAGGGGCGTCAATGAGCAGTTCTTC. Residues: CASSPTRGVNEQFF.

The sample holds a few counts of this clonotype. The CDR3 reads CASSDNLGTGYNSPLHF. The CDR3 DNA sequence: TGTGCCAGCAGCGATAACCTTGGGACAGGATATAATTCACCCCTCCACTTT. The V and J genes are TRBV6-1 and TRBJ1-6; TRBD1 agrees at 8 bases. This CDR3 contains 17 residues. V shed 6 bases and J 4 bases; nucleotides not matched to a gene: 11. CDR1 is MNHNS and CDR2 is SASEGT in the germline V gene.